This T cell receptor (beta chain) was recorded in a study of vaccination and CD4 T cells after COVID-19. The CDR3 has 13 residues. Germline V gene sequence: CDR1 KGHDR, CDR2 SFDVKD. At the Johns Hopkins FTIC core, DNA taken from cultured CD4+ T cells was sequenced by way of the Oncomine TCR Beta short-read assay. TCRdb itself ran the PCR reads through MiXCR, one entry per CDR3 protein. The data hold several thousand distinct CDR3 sequences, with around four fifths observed a single time. A note on this clonotype: Its specificity is unknown. The junction departs from the called germline gene at one end, perhaps through a read error.

The sample's treatment: roughly 10-day PBMC culture with coronavirus spike peptide pools or control peptides (ViraFEST assay). T cells were expanded with peptide pools, and expanded clonotypes were identified by TCR sequencing. The chain is built from TRBV24-1 and TRBJ1-5; possible D gene TRBD1, 5 bases. The sequenced sample consisted of CD4+ T cells from blood, cultured in vitro. The sequence was collected from a human donor who had recovered from COVID-19. CDR3: CTTSETGIWPQHF. DNA for the CDR3: TGTACCACCAGTGAAACAGGAATTTGGCCCCAGCATTTT.